One sample yielded the 7 T cell receptor beta chains listed below, sequenced in a study of T-cell memory formation after mild COVID-19. Each CDR3 protein is one row after TCRdb ran MiXCR on the 5' RACE reads. The sample has roughly 350,000 distinct CDR3 sequences; around 27% are singletons. The sample comprised PBMCs or a T cell subset sorted from them (not recorded which). The receptor set was obtained from an adult woman who had mild COVID-19 (a few samples of this study predate the infection). Cell type and time point are not known.

The rearrangement links TRBV15 to TRBJ1-2; TRBD1 is a possible D gene (6 bases). The V gene lost 3 bases and the J gene lost 4 bases, with 12 bases spanning the gap. Looked up from germline, CDR1 is LNHNV and CDR2 is YYDKDF (reference sequence). The CDR3 is made up of 14 amino acids. DNA for the CDR3: TGTGCCACCAGCAGGAACCGGGACACCTATGGCTACACCTTC. This sequence encodes CATSRNRDTYGYTF.

The chain couples TRBV7-3 to TRBJ2-3; 8 bases line up with TRBD2. Trimming removed 3 bases from V and 3 bases from J; junction bases left unmatched: 5. CDR1 is SGHTA, CDR2 FQGTGA, per germline. CDR3 length: 15 amino acids. CDR3 region: CASSLTSVLTDTQYF. Written as DNA, the CDR3 is TGTGCCAGCAGCTTGACTAGCGTTCTAACAGATACGCAGTATTTT. Complete variable domain (other parts from reference TRBV7-3 and TRBJ2-3): GAGVSQTPSNKVTEKGKYVELRCDPISGHTALYWYRQSLGQGPEFLIYFQGTGAADDSGLPNDRFFAVRPEGSVSTLKIQRTERGDSAVYLCASSLTSVLTDTQYFGPGTRLTVL.

The CDR3 DNA is TGTGCCAGCTCACCCCTAGCGGGAGTTCTCGATGAGCAGTTCTTC. This gives the protein CASSPLAGVLDEQFF. V and J are TRBV18 and TRBJ2-1; 10 positions agree with TRBD2. Germline CDR1 is KGHSH and CDR2 is LQKENI. This CDR3 spans 15 amino acids. V dropped 3 bases and J dropped 8; count of bases not matched to a gene: 7. Based on the CDR3 plus reference TRBV18 and TRBJ2-1, the full variable domain is NAGVMQNPRHLVRRRGQEARLRCSPMKGHSHVYWYRQLPEEGLKFMVYLQKENIIDESGMPKERFSAEFPKEGPSILRIQQVVRGDSAAYFCASSPLAGVLDEQFFGPGTRLTVL.

The genes are TRBV6-5 and TRBJ1-1; D is perhaps TRBD1 (6 bases). Germline lookup yields CDR1 MNHEY and CDR2 SVGAGI. The CDR3 contains 15 residues. V lost 7 bases and J lost 1, with 16 bases in between. The CDR3 DNA sequence: TGTGCCAGCACAAGATCCGGGACACCGAACACTGAAGCTTTCTTT. The encoded protein is CASTRSGTPNTEAFF.

This clonotype was observed a handful of times. The V call is TRBV12-3 or TRBV12-4, the J call TRBJ2-1; 9 positions agree with TRBD2. The CDR3 covers 16 residues. Unmatched junction bases numbered 4, after V lost 1 base and J lost 3 bases. CDR3 DNA sequence: TGTGCCAGCAGTTTAGTTACTAGCGGGCGCTACAATGAGCAGTTCTTC. As protein: CASSLVTSGRYNEQFF.

The genes are TRBV15 and TRBJ2-5, with 7 bases lining up with TRBD2. Germline V gene sequence: CDR1 LNHNV, CDR2 YYDKDF (reference sequence). The V and J ends lost 5 bases and 2 bases, in that order; junction bases with no gene match: 11. CDR3 length equals 16 residues. The CDR3 nucleotides are TGTGCCACCAGCCGCATGGAAAGCGGGGTGCAAGAGACCCAGTACTTC. This sequence encodes CATSRMESGVQETQYF.

The sample holds a few counts of this clonotype. The junction departs from the called germline gene at one end, perhaps through a read error. The rearrangement uses TRBV5-1 and TRBJ1-2, with D possibly being TRBD1 (5 bases). The germline V gene has CDR1 SGHRS and CDR2 YFSETQ. The CDR3 has 12 residues. The CDR3 nucleotides read TGTGCCAGCAGTCCCGACAGCTATGGCTACACCTTC. Translation gives CASSPDSYGYTF.